This entry lists 5 T cell receptor beta chains sequenced from one sample in a study of cytomegalovirus exposure and HLA in healthy donors. Data came from immunoSEQ multiplex PCR; TCRdb stores just in-frame clones and leaves some out. The repertoire consists of under 250,000 clones, with around 86% occurring once and the leading ten covering 1.5% to 2%. Sequenced: PBMCs. Receptor source: a young woman in good health and CMV-seropositive.

This clone was recorded only once. The genes are TRBV9 and TRBJ1-5, with D uncertain. Germline V gene data show CDR1 as SGDLS and CDR2 as YYNGEE. V lost 8 bases to trimming and J lost 2 bases, with 11 bases between them. The CDR3 contains 13 residues. Here the CDR3 reads CASSTAGNQPQHF. The CDR3 coding sequence is TGTGCCAGTTCCACAGCGGGCAATCAGCCCCAGCATTTT.

The chain links TRBV7-9 to TRBJ2-3; D perhaps matches TRBD2 (5 bases). In germline, CDR1 is SEHNR, CDR2 FQNEAQ (reference sequence). The V and J ends lost 3 bases and 5 bases respectively, with 18 bases between them. The CDR3 sequence is 16 residues long. CDR3: CASSLYRWGEVDTQYF. As DNA, the CDR3 is TGTGCCAGCAGCTTGTACCGGTGGGGAGAGGTAGATACGCAGTATTTT.

The rearrangement joins TRBV28 to TRBJ1-4; D possibly corresponds to TRBD1 (5 bases). Germline CDR1 reads MDHEN; CDR2 reads SYDVKM. Trimming stripped 6 bases from V and 3 bases from J, with 11 bases between. The CDR3 has 14 amino acids. The DNA for the CDR3 is TGTGCCAGCAGGGGGGGTGATCCTAATGAAAAACTGTTTTTT. It yields the protein CASRGGDPNEKLFF.

This clone appeared a few times. This rearrangement joins TRBV5-1 to TRBJ2-7; 9 positions agree with TRBD1. After removal of 0 bases from V and 5 bases from J, the junction contained 0 bases not matched to a gene. This CDR3 is 13 amino acids long. The germline V gene encodes CDR1 SGHRS and CDR2 YFSETQ. The CDR3 region is CASSLGQGDEQYF. As DNA, the CDR3 is TGCGCCAGCAGCTTGGGACAGGGGGACGAGCAGTACTTC.

The V call is TRBV2, the J call TRBJ2-4; D is possibly TRBD2 (7 bases). CDR1 and CDR2 (germline): SNHLY, FYNNEI. This CDR3 comprises 13 residues. Here the CDR3 DNA reads TGTGTCTTTGCGGGGGCTAGTAGTCACATTCAGTACTTC. Its protein is CVFAGASSHIQYF.